This T cell receptor (beta chain) was profiled in a study of T cell responses to AZD1222 COVID-19 vaccine. Study conclusions and caveats: Receipt of two AZD1222 doses was followed by a rise in Spike-specific TCR breadth and depth.

This table comes from immunoSEQ multiplex PCR, and its TCRdb copy is limited to in-frame clones, with some not included. In the table there are about 100,000 clones, roughly 84% of which are singletons. The CDR3 totals 13 residues. The germline CDR1 and CDR2 sequences are LNHDA and SQIVND (reference sequence). With 8 bases removed from V and 4 bases from J, the gap between germline ends came to 14 bases. Points on this clone: What it recognizes is unknown.

V gene TRBV19 combines with J gene TRBJ1-2; D is possibly TRBD1 (5 bases). The source material was peripheral blood, sampled on day 0 of AZD1222 vaccination. This sequence originates from an adult in good health. The CDR3, as DNA: TGTGCCAGTGCGGGGGAGTTCATCTATGGCTACACCTTC. Translating gives CASAGEFIYGYTF.